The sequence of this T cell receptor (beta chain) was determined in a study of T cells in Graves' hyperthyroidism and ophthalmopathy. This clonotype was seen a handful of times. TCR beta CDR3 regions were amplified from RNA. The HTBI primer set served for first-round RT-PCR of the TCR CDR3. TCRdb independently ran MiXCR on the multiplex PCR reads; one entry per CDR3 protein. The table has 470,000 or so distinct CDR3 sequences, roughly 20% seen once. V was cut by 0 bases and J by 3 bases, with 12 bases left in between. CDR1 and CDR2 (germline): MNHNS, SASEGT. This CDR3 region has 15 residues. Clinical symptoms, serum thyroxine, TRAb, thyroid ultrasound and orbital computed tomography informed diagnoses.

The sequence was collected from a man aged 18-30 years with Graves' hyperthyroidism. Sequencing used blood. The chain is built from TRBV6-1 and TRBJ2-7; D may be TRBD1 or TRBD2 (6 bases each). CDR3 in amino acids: CASSEAGGKVYEQYF. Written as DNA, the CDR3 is TGTGCCAGCAGTGAAGCGGGGGGCAAGGTCTACGAGCAGTACTTC.